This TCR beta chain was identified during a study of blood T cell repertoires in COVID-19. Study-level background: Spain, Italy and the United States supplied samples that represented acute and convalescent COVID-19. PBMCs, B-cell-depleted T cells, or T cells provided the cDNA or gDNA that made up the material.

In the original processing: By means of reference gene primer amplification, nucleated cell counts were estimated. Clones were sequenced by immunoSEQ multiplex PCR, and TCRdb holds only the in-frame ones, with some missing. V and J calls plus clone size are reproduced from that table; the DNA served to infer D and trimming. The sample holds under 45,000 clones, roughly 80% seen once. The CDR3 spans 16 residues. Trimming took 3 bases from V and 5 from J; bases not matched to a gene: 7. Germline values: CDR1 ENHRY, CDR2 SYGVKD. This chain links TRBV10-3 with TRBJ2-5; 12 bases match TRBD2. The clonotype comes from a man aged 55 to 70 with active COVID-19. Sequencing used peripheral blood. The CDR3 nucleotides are TGTGCCATCAGTGAAGGACTAGCGGGGAGAGGGGAGACCCAGTACTTC. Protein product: CAISEGLAGRGETQYF.